The source of this T cell receptor (beta chain) is a study of blood T cell repertoires in COVID-19. Libraries were prepared by immunoSEQ multiplex PCR; TCRdb keeps only in-frame clonotypes and omits some of them. The table includes some 250,000 clones, about 80% detected once. This CDR3 region has 15 residues. The germline V gene has CDR1 LNHNV and CDR2 YYDKDF (reference sequence). V was trimmed by 5 bases and J by 0 bases, leaving 10 bases between them. This clonotype was obtained from a woman older than 75 with acute or convalescent COVID-19. The chain recombines TRBV15 with TRBJ1-4; no reliable D call. Specimen: peripheral blood. This CDR3 is CATSPARSTNEKLFF. The CDR3 DNA reads TGTGCCACCAGCCCCGCGCGCTCAACTAATGAAAAACTGTTTTTT.